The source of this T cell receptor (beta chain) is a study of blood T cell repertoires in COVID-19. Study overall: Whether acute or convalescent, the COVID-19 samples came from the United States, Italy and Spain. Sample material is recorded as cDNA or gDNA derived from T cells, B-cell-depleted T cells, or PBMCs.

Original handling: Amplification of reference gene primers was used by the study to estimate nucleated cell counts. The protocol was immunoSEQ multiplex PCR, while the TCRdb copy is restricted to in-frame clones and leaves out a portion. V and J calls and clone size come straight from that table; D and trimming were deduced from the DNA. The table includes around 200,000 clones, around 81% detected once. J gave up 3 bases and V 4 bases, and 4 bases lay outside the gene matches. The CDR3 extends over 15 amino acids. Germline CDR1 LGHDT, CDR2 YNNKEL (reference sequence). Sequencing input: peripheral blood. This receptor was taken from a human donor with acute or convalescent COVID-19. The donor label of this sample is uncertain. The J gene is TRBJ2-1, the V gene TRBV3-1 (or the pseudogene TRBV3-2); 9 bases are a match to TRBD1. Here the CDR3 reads CASSPTGGDYNEQFF. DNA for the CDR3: TGTGCCAGCAGCCCTACAGGGGGCGACTACAATGAGCAGTTCTTC.